This TCR beta chain was recovered during a study of CD8+ T cells in alopecia areata. Study context: Tofacitinib administration to treated patients was oral, at 5 to 10 mg twice daily. Study outcomes and limitations: Lesional scalp, notably in alopecia totalis/universalis, had clonality above that of normal scalp. Among the top 100, expanded CD8+ clones, as well as scalp clonality, were significantly decreased by tofacitinib.

Regarding treatment: oral pan-JAK inhibitor, 5-10 mg twice daily. Collection of lesional scalp punch biopsies and peripheral blood was performed in alopecia areata patients. This CDR3 has 15 amino acids. A note on this clone: Its antigen is currently unknown.

The authors extracted RNA and reverse transcribed it into cDNA as the sequencing template. Only in-frame clones appear in the TCRdb table, and some are missing; sequencing was by immunoSEQ multiplex PCR. The sample holds 200,000 to 250,000 clones; 66% are singletons and the top ten take 0.95% to 1.5%. This receptor was obtained from a human donor with alopecia areata. Sequenced material: CD4+ T cells sorted from blood, taken at week 44, from a patient treated with tofacitinib. The chain recombines TRBV1 with TRBJ1-6; TRBD1 is taken as the D call from the table, unchecked against the DNA. TRBV1 is a documented pseudogene. The CDR3 protein is CTSSDDRGLNSPLHF. CDR3 nucleotide sequence: TGCACCAGCAGCGACGACAGGGGGCTCAATTCACCCCTCCACTTT.